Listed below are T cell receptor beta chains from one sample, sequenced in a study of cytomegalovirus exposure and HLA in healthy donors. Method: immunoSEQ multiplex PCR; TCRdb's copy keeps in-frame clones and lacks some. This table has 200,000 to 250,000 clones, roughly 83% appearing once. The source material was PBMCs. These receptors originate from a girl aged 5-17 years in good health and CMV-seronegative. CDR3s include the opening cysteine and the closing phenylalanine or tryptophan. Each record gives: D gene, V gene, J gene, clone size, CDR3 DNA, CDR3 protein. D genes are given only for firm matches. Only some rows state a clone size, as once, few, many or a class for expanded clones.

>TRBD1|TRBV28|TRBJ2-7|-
TGTGCCAGCAGTTTACCCTTGGACAGGGGGGTATACGAGCAGTACTTT
CASSLPLDRGVYEQYF
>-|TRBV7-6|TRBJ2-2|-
TGTGCCAGCAGGCAGACTAGTAGCACCGGGGAGCTGTTTTTT
CASRQTSSTGELFF
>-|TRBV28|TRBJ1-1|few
TGTGCCAGCAGTTTCTCCGGTACTGAAGCTTTCTTT
CASSFSGTEAFF
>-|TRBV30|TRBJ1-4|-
TGTGCCTGGGATGCCCGGCGGTCAGACTCGGGTAATGAAAAACTGTTTTTT
CAWDARRSDSGNEKLFF
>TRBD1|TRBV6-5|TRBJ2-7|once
TGTGCCAGCAGTTACTTACAGGGGGCAGGCGACGAGCAGTACTTC
CASSYLQGAGDEQYF
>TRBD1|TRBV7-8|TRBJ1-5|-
TGTGCCAGCAGCAAGACAGGGAGCAATCAGCCCCAGCATTTT
CASSKTGSNQPQHF
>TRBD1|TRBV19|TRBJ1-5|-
TGTGCCAGTAGTATAGATTTTGGGGGACAGCGCAATCAGCCCCAGCATTTT
CASSIDFGGQRNQPQHF
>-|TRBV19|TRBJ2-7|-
TGTGCCAGTAGTATCGCAGGGTACGAGCAGTACTTC
CASSIAGYEQYF
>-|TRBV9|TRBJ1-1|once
TGTGCCAGCAGCGTAGCTCCTGGGGGGTCAAACACTGAAGCTTTCTTT
CASSVAPGGSNTEAFF
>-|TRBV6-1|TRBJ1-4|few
TGTGCCACCGAATACACCCTAGGACAGAATGAAAAACTGTTTTTT
CATEYTLGQNEKLFF
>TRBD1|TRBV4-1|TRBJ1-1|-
TGCGCCAGCAGCCAAGAGTTTAGAGGACAGGACGAAGCTTTCTTT
CASSQEFRGQDEAFF
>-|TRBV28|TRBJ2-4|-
TGTGCCAGCAGTTGGCAGGGCTCGGTAAACATTCAGTACTTC
CASSWQGSVNIQYF
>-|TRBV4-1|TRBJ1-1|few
TGCGCCAGCAGCTCGCGGACAGCGAACACTGAAGCTTTCTTT
CASSSRTANTEAFF
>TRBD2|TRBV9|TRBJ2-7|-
TGTGCCAGCAACATAGCGGGGAACTCCTACGAGCAGTACTTC
CASNIAGNSYEQYF
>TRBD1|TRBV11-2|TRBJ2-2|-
TGTGCCAGCAGCTTCCCCCCGGACAGGGGGGTCGGGGAGCTGTTTTTT
CASSFPPDRGVGELFF
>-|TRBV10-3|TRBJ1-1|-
TGTGCCATCAGTGATCACATGAACACTGAAGCTTTCTTT
CAISDHMNTEAFF
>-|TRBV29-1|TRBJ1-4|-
TGCAGCGTTGCTTGGGGGACTAGGGAAAAACTGTTTTTT
CSVAWGTREKLFF
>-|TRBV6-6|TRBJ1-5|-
TGTGCCAGCAGTGGACAGCTAAATCAGCCCCAGCATTTT
CASSGQLNQPQHF
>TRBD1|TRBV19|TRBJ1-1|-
TGTGCCAGTAGCCCAGGGGGCCTGAGTCTTGCTGAAGCTTTCTTT
CASSPGGLSLAEAFF